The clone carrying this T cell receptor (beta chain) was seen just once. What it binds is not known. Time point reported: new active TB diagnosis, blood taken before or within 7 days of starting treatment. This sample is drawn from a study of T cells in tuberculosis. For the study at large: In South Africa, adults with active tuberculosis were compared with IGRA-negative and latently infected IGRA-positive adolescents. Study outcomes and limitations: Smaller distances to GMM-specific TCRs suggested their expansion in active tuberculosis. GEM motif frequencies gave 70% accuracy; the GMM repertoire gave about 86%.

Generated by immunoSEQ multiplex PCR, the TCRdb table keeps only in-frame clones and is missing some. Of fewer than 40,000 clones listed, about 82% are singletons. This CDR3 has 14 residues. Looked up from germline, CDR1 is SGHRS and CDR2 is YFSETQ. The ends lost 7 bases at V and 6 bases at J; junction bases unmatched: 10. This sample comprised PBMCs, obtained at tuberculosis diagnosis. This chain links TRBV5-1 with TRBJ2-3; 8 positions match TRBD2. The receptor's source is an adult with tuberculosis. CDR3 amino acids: CASATSGGRDTQYF. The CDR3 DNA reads TGCGCCAGCGCGACCAGCGGGGGCCGGGATACGCAGTATTTT.